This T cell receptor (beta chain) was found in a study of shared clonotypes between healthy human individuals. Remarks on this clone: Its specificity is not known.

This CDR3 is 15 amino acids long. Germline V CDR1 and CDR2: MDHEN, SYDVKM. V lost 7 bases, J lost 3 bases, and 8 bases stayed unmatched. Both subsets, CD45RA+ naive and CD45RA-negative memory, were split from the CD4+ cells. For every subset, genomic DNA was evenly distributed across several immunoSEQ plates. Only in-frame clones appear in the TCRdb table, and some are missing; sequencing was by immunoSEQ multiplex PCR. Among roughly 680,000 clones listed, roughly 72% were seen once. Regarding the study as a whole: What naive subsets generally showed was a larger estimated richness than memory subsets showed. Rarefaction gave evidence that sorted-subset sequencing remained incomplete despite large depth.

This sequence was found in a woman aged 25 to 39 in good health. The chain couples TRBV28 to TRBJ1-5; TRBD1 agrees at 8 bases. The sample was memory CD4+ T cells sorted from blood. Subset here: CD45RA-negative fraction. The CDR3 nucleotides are TGTGCCAGCATGTTCCAGGGGGCGTTCAATCAGCCCCAGCATTTT. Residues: CASMFQGAFNQPQHF.